The 27 T cell receptor beta chains listed next were all sequenced from one sample in a study of cytomegalovirus exposure and HLA in healthy donors. Some clones are missing from TCRdb's copy, which holds only in-frame ones; the method was immunoSEQ multiplex PCR. There are 100,000 to 150,000 clones in the sample; roughly 82% occur only once, and roughly 5% lies in the top ten. Sequenced material: PBMCs. Source of these receptors: a man in his late teens or twenties in good health and CMV-seronegative.

The chain has TRBV30 and TRBJ2-7; a weak D match, TRBD1 (6 bases). The CDR3 contains 13 residues. Looked up from germline, CDR1 is GTSNPN and CDR2 is SVGIG (reference sequence). V lost 1 base and J 3 bases, leaving 10 bases between the germline ends. The CDR3: CAWSEDRLYEQYF. For the CDR3, the DNA is TGTGCCTGGAGTGAGGACAGACTCTACGAGCAGTACTTC.

The chain recombines TRBV5-8 with TRBJ2-3; 8 positions agree with TRBD2. The CDR3 covers 17 residues. Germline trimming cut 4 bases from V and 2 bases from J; bases unmatched to any gene: 12. From germline, CDR1 is SGHTS and CDR2 YDEGEE. CDR3 amino acids: CASSPLGQRGSTDTQYF. The CDR3 nucleotides read TGTGCCAGCAGCCCCCTCGGTCAGCGGGGGTCCACAGATACGCAGTATTTT.

The chain combines TRBV2 with TRBJ2-3, with 7 bases fitting TRBD2. This CDR3 is built from 17 residues. V gave up 1 base and J gave up 1 base; unmatched junction bases: 8. Germline lookup yields CDR1 SNHLY and CDR2 FYNNEI. The CDR3 nucleotides are TGTGCCAGCAGTGAAGAGCCAGCGGGGCCGCGCACAGATACGCAGTATTTT. Its protein is CASSEEPAGPRTDTQYF. Combining the CDR3 with reference TRBV2 and TRBJ2-3 gives the whole variable domain EPEVTQTPSHQVTQMGQEVILRCVPISNHLYFYWYRQILGQKVEFLVSFYNNEISEKSEIFDDQFSVERPDGSNFTLKIRSTKLEDSAMYFCASSEEPAGPRTDTQYFGPGTRLTVL.

The gene calls are TRBV6-6 and TRBJ2-1; D is unclear. The CDR3 covers 11 residues. Germline-derived CDR1 and CDR2 are MNHNY and SVGAGI (reference sequence). V gave up 4 bases and J gave up 12 bases, with 10 bases separating them. CDR3: CASSLDKAQFF. The CDR3 coding sequence is TGTGCCAGCAGTTTAGACAAAGCGCAGTTCTTC.

The rearrangement uses TRBV18 and TRBJ2-7; 8 nucleotides align to TRBD1. The CDR3 has 14 residues. CDR1 and CDR2 from the germline V gene are KGHSH and LQKENI. V lost 2 bases, J lost 2 bases, and 2 bases stayed unmatched. The CDR3 loop reads CASSPETGAYEQYF. CDR3 coding DNA: TGTGCCAGCTCACCAGAGACAGGGGCCTACGAGCAGTACTTC.

The CDR3 nucleotides are TGCGCCAGCAGTGGGGGGGGGAGCCATCAGCCCCAGCATTTT. Protein: CASSGGGSHQPQHF. The rearrangement links TRBV5-1 to TRBJ1-5, with D tentatively TRBD1 (5 bases). Germline V lookup: CDR1 SGHRS, CDR2 YFSETQ. CDR3 size: 14 residues. Trimming took off 5 bases at V and 5 bases at J, with 14 bases between the two ends.

The chain links TRBV7-6 to TRBJ2-5, with 7 bases that match TRBD1. The CDR3 runs to 16 residues. The V segment lost 5 bases and the J segment 1 base; nucleotides outside the gene matches: 10. Germline V lookup: CDR1 SGHVS, CDR2 FNYEAQ. The CDR3 region is CASSRSPTGPQETQYF. In nucleotides, the CDR3 is TGTGCCAGCAGCCGAAGCCCGACAGGGCCCCAAGAGACCCAGTACTTC.

The rearrangement links TRBV30 to TRBJ1-5; TRBD1 agrees at 7 bases. CDR3 length equals 14 residues. J gave up 3 bases and V 1 base, and 3 bases lay outside the gene matches. Germline CDR1 and CDR2: GTSNPN and SVGIG (reference sequence). CDR3 coding DNA: TGTGCCTGGAGTGCAGGGGGACACAATCAGCCCCAGCATTTT. Translation: CAWSAGGHNQPQHF.

This chain uses TRBV6-6 with TRBJ1-1, with TRBD1 matching 7 bases. The CDR3 is 15 residues long. Looked up from germline, CDR1 is MNHNY and CDR2 is SVGAGI (reference sequence). Unmatched junction bases numbered 3, after V lost 2 bases and J lost 0 bases. Here the CDR3 reads CASSYGDSLNTEAFF. The DNA for the CDR3 is TGTGCCAGCAGTTACGGGGACAGCTTGAACACTGAAGCTTTCTTT.

The chain links TRBV30 to TRBJ1-2, with TRBD1 matching 9 bases. Losses at the gene ends were 2 bases for V and 5 bases for J; bases not matched to a gene: 12. CDR1 is GTSNPN, CDR2 SVGIG, per germline (reference sequence). This CDR3 is 16 amino acids long. Here the CDR3 DNA reads TGTGCCTGGAGTTCCGGGACAGGGTCTCTTAATTATGGCTACACCTTC. Its translation: CAWSSGTGSLNYGYTF. Full variable domain (outside the CDR3, taken from reference TRBV30 and TRBJ1-2): SQTIHQWPATLVQPVGSPLSLECTVEGTSNPNLYWYRQAAGRGLQLLFYSVGIGQISSEVPQNLSASRPQDRQFILSSKKLLLSDSGFYLCAWSSGTGSLNYGYTFGSGTRLTVV.

V usage is TRBV7-9 and J usage is TRBJ2-5, with 12 bases fitting TRBD1. Germline values: CDR1 SEHNR, CDR2 FQNEAQ (reference sequence). The CDR3 contains 16 residues. V shed 4 bases and J 5 bases; nucleotides not matched to a gene: 8. The CDR3 loop reads CASSSSGTGGRETQYF. The CDR3 nucleotides are TGTGCCAGCAGCTCTTCCGGGACAGGGGGCCGGGAGACCCAGTACTTC.

The V gene is TRBV7-9, the J gene TRBJ2-2, with unresolved D. Trimming shortened V by 4 bases and J by 4 bases, and 4 bases separated the two germline ends. Germline V CDR1 and CDR2: SEHNR, FQNEAQ (reference sequence). This CDR3 comprises 12 residues. CDR3 sequence: CASSSGTGELFF. In nucleotides, the CDR3 is TGTGCCAGCAGCTCGGGCACCGGGGAGCTGTTTTTT.

For this clone: This CDR3 is also generated by other DNA sequences in the sample. The chain couples TRBV11-1 to TRBJ1-1; the D is unclear. CDR3 length: 14 residues. Germline CDR1 SGHAT, CDR2 FQDESV (reference sequence). Trimming removed 3 bases from V and 4 bases from J, with 12 bases in between. This chain's CDR3 is CASSLTGVGTEAFF. CDR3 bases: TGTGCCAGCAGCTTGACCGGGGTAGGCACTGAAGCTTTCTTT.

This chain uses TRBV10-3 with TRBJ1-2, with 7 bases lining up with TRBD1. Germline V gene data show CDR1 as ENHRY and CDR2 as SYGVKD. Unmatched junction bases numbered 4, after V lost 10 bases and J lost 5 bases. This CDR3 comprises 11 residues. This chain's CDR3 is CATGTVYGYTF. The CDR3 bases are TGTGCCACGGGGACAGTGTATGGCTACACCTTC.

The chain couples TRBV5-4 to TRBJ2-7, with D possibly matching TRBD1 (6 bases). Between the trimmed V and J ends, which lost 0 bases and 8 bases, there was a span of 12 bases. The germline CDR1 and CDR2 sequences are SGHNT and YYREEE (reference sequence). CDR3 length: 13 residues. The CDR3 DNA reads TGTGCCAGCAGCTTGGGACAGGCCCCCAAGCAGTACTTC. Protein: CASSLGQAPKQYF. The full variable domain, completed using reference TRBV5-4 and TRBJ2-7, is ETGVTQSPTHLIKTRGQQVTLRCSSQSGHNTVSWYQQALGQGPQFIFQYYREEENGRGNFPPRFSGLQFPNYSSELNVNALELDDSALYLCASSLGQAPKQYFGPGTRLTVT.

This rearrangement joins TRBV5-1 to TRBJ2-1, with 15 bases aligning to TRBD2. The CDR3 is made up of 18 amino acids. The V segment lost 4 bases and the J segment 5 bases; nucleotides outside the gene matches: 10. Germline CDR1 SGHRS, CDR2 YFSETQ. This CDR3 reads CASSPGTSGGRFNNEQFF. The DNA for the CDR3 is TGCGCCAGCAGCCCAGGGACTAGCGGGGGGAGATTTAACAATGAGCAGTTCTTC. The complete variable domain, with remaining parts taken from reference TRBV5-1 and TRBJ2-1, reads KAGVTQTPRYLIKTRGQQVTLSCSPISGHRSVSWYQQTPGQGLQFLFEYFSETQRNKGNFPGRFSGRQFSNSRSEMNVSTLELGDSALYLCASSPGTSGGRFNNEQFFGPGTRLTVL.

J is TRBJ1-3 and V is TRBV5-4; perhaps TRBD1 as D (5 bases). V was trimmed by 4 bases and J by 4 bases, leaving 15 bases between them. The CDR3 extends over 15 amino acids. CDR1 SGHNT and CDR2 YYREEE come from the germline V gene (reference sequence). CDR3 nucleotides: TGTGCCAGCAGCCGAGGACAACCGACGGGAAACACCATATATTTT. This encodes CASSRGQPTGNTIYF.

The chain carries TRBV27 and TRBJ1-1, with 8 positions matching TRBD1. Germline assignment: CDR1 MNHEY and CDR2 SMNVEV (reference sequence). After removal of 8 bases from V and 0 bases from J, the junction contained 5 bases not matched to a gene. The CDR3 is 14 amino acids. Here the CDR3 reads CASSGGLMNTEAFF. CDR3 DNA: TGTGCCAGCTCAGGGGGCTTAATGAACACTGAAGCTTTCTTT.

The chain recombines TRBV6-5 with TRBJ1-2; 10 bases are shared with TRBD1. V trimming: 2 bases; J trimming: 2 bases; junction bases outside the gene matches: 5. Looked up from germline, CDR1 is MNHEY and CDR2 is SVGAGI. This CDR3 comprises 16 residues. The CDR3 spells CASSYDGQGVNYGYTF. The CDR3 nucleotides read TGTGCCAGCAGTTACGACGGACAGGGGGTAAACTATGGCTACACCTTC.

This rearrangement joins TRBV2 to TRBJ2-1; 11 bases agree with TRBD2. The CDR3 covers 13 residues. V dropped 6 bases and J dropped 9; count of bases not matched to a gene: 4. Per germline, CDR1 SNHLY and CDR2 FYNNEI. CDR3 DNA sequence: TGTGCCAGCAGGGGACTAGCGGTCGGTGAGCAGTTCTTC. Translated: CASRGLAVGEQFF.

This chain connects TRBV6-1 to TRBJ1-1; D uncertain. The germline CDR1 and CDR2 sequences are MNHNS and SASEGT. V was cut by 9 bases and J by 3 bases, with 17 bases left in between. The CDR3 is 14 amino acids. This CDR3 is CASTTFFEYTEAFF. The CDR3 coding sequence is TGTGCCAGTACTACCTTTTTCGAGTACACTGAAGCTTTCTTT.

In its sample, this clone was seen once. The chain links TRBV19 to TRBJ2-1; 11 bases are a match to TRBD1. Looked up from germline, CDR1 is LNHDA and CDR2 is SQIVND (reference sequence). The V gene end was trimmed by 3 bases and the J gene end by 0 bases; junction bases not matched to a gene: 10. The CDR3 consists of 19 residues. CDR3 DNA: TGTGCCAGTAGTATTTTGCCCGGGACAGGGGGAAGCTCCTACAATGAGCAGTTCTTC. Amino acid sequence: CASSILPGTGGSSYNEQFF.

This clone was found a few times. J is TRBJ1-5 and V is TRBV30, with TRBD1 identical over 7 bases. This CDR3 has 12 residues. CDR1 and CDR2 (germline): GTSNPN, SVGIG (reference sequence). J was trimmed by 2 bases and V by 7 bases; bases with no gene match: 2. The CDR3 region has the DNA TGTGCCTATGACAGGGGCAATCAGCCCCAGCATTTT. This sequence encodes CAYDRGNQPQHF.

CDR3 sequence: CSVGAGARRTDTQYF. In DNA form, the CDR3 reads TGCAGCGTTGGGGCAGGGGCCCGGCGCACAGATACGCAGTATTTT. This chain connects TRBV29-1 to TRBJ2-3; the D gene is possibly TRBD1 (6 bases). The germline V and J ends were trimmed by 4 bases and 1 base, with 15 bases remaining between them. CDR3 length: 15 residues. The germline gives CDR1 SQVTM, CDR2 ANQGSEA.

V usage is TRBV13 and J usage is TRBJ2-5; the match to TRBD2 covers 7 bases. This CDR3 has 12 residues. Unmatched junction bases numbered 0, after V lost 5 bases and J lost 3 bases. In germline, CDR1 is PRHDT, CDR2 FYEKMQ (reference sequence). CDR3 residues: CASSGGEETQYF. In DNA, the CDR3 is TGTGCCAGCAGCGGGGGGGAAGAGACCCAGTACTTC.

CDR3 DNA sequence: TGTGCCAGCAGTGAACCAGGGCCCCTCTACGAGCAGTACTTC. This encodes CASSEPGPLYEQYF. This rearrangement joins TRBV2 to TRBJ2-7; D possibly corresponds to TRBD1 (5 bases). Germline values: CDR1 SNHLY, CDR2 FYNNEI. The CDR3 contains 14 residues. Trimming removed 2 bases at V and 3 bases at J, with 11 bases between.

This clone has just one count. CDR3 sequence reads: CASRKVYRGQETQYF. CDR3 coding DNA: TGCGCCAGCAGGAAAGTATACAGGGGGCAGGAGACCCAGTACTTC. J is TRBJ2-5 and V is TRBV5-1; TRBD1 aligns across 9 bases. With V trimmed by 5 bases and J by 5 bases, 10 bases remained unmatched. The germline CDR1 and CDR2 sequences are SGHRS and YFSETQ. This CDR3 is 15 amino acids long.